This TCR beta chain was sequenced in a study of blood T cell repertoires in COVID-19. Study information: Acute-phase and convalescent COVID-19 samples originated in the United States, Italy and Spain. From T cells, B-cell-depleted T cells, or PBMCs came the material, which was cDNA or gDNA.

This clone was observed a single time. The CDR3 is 17 amino acids. Germline V CDR1 and CDR2: SEHNR, FQNEAQ (reference sequence). Trimming cost V 5 bases and J 3 bases, with 21 bases left between them. Profiling relied on immunoSEQ multiplex PCR, and the TCRdb table lists in-frame clones only, not all of them. The sample yields about 59,000 clones, around 80% seen once. This sequence was found in an older man with acute or convalescent COVID-19. The sequenced material came from peripheral blood. The rearrangement uses TRBV7-9 and TRBJ2-3, with D hard to call. DNA of the CDR3: TGTGCCAGCAGCGACACGGATGCCCTGGGTGGTACAGATACGCAGTATTTT. Translated, it gives CASSDTDALGGTDTQYF.